This note documents a single T cell receptor beta chain sequence. Its antigen is currently unknown. This specimen comes from a study of OX40 agonist ivuxolimab in advanced cancers. Clones were read by immunoSEQ multiplex PCR, and TCRdb kept only the in-frame ones, dropping some. The sample lists about 110,000 clones, approximately 89% occurring once. Study observations and caveats: CD4+ and CD8+ T cells in blood underwent clonal expansion by week 6 at 0.1 to 3.0 mg/kg. The mean number of expanded clones was higher in CD8+ T cells than in CD4+.

Trimming shortened V by 3 bases and J by 1 base, and 6 bases separated the two germline ends. This CDR3 region has 13 residues. From germline, CDR1 is SNHLY and CDR2 FYNNEI. This TCR derives from an adult with an advanced solid tumor such as melanoma, head and neck, liver or kidney cancer. Here the sequenced sample was CD4+ or CD8+ T cells sorted from blood, taken in a trial of the OX40 agonist ivuxolimab. This chain uses TRBV2 with TRBJ1-1; D is ambiguous. The CDR3: CASSESENTEAFF. CDR3 nucleotide sequence: TGTGCCAGCAGTGAGTCGGAGAACACTGAAGCTTTCTTT.